This is a list of T cell receptor beta chains from one sample in a study of regulatory T cells in long-lasting Graves disease. Each CDR3 protein gets one entry after TCRdb re-called the multiplex PCR reads with MiXCR. The sample lists around 400,000 distinct CDR3 sequences; less than 25% were seen once. Specimen: peripheral blood mononuclear cells (PBMCs), collected when the disease was refractory, from a patient treated with antithyroid drugs. These receptors were collected from a female donor with Graves disease. The CDR3 runs from the conserved cysteine through the conserved F or W. The order of the fields is clone size, V gene, J gene, D gene, CDR3 protein, CDR3 DNA. A D gene is named only where the DNA matches it firmly. The listing skips clone size in some rows; elsewhere it reads once, few, many or a size class.

>.|TRBV7-9|TRBJ1-1|.
CASSLTYTPTEAFF
TGTGCCAGCAGCTTAACGTACACCCCAACTGAAGCTTTCTTT
>once|TRBV29-1|TRBJ2-6|TRBD1
CSVVQGASGANVLTF
TGCAGCGTTGTACAGGGGGCCTCTGGGGCCAACGTCCTGACTTTC
>many|TRBV28|TRBJ2-7|TRBD1
CASSFPDRVGEQYF
TGTGCCAGCAGTTTCCCGGACAGGGTGGGCGAGCAGTACTTC
>many|TRBV27|TRBJ2-7|.
CASSSRELGVYEQYF
TGTGCCAGCAGTTCCCGGGAGCTGGGAGTTTACGAGCAGTACTTC
>many|TRBV7-2|TRBJ2-5|.
CASSLGVSEETQYF
TGTGCCAGCAGCTTAGGTGTGAGCGAGGAGACCCAGTACTTC
>few|TRBV6-1|TRBJ1-2|.
CASSHRRAGNYGYTF
TGTGCCAGCAGCCACCGGCGGGCCGGTAACTATGGCTACACCTTC
>.|TRBV7-9|TRBJ1-5|.
CTSSQDWEHQPQHF
TGTACCAGCAGCCAAGACTGGGAACACCAGCCCCAGCATTTT
>.|TRBV9|TRBJ1-2|.
CASSGDVAGSHYGYTF
TGTGCCAGCAGCGGTGATGTGGCAGGGAGTCACTATGGCTACACCTTC
>many|TRBV12-3/TRBV12-4|TRBJ1-5|.
CASSPGPQNQPQHF
TGTGCCAGCAGTCCAGGACCGCAAAATCAGCCCCAGCATTTT
>many|TRBV12-3/TRBV12-4|TRBJ1-2|.
CASSLQGNYGYTF
TGTGCCAGCAGTTTACAGGGTAACTATGGCTACACCTTC
>many|TRBV5-6|TRBJ1-2|.
CASSLAEGYYGYTF
TGTGCCAGCAGCTTGGCCGAGGGATACTATGGCTACACCTTC
>.|TRBV29-1|TRBJ2-7|TRBD1
CSGRDRGYEQYF
TGCAGCGGTAGGGACAGGGGGTACGAGCAGTACTTC
>few|TRBV9|TRBJ1-3|.
CASSVEHSGNTIYF
TGTGCCAGCAGCGTAGAACACTCTGGAAACACCATATATTTT
>many|TRBV7-8|TRBJ1-4|.
CASSLLQGPNEKLFF
TGTGCCAGCAGCTTACTACAGGGTCCTAATGAAAAACTGTTTTTT
>.|TRBV7-9|TRBJ1-1|.
CASSLTLGEAFF
TGTGCCAGCAGCCTTACACTCGGTGAAGCTTTCTTT
>.|TRBV2|TRBJ1-5|TRBD1
CATSDSLDRDQPQHF
TGTGCCACCAGTGATTCGCTGGACAGGGATCAGCCCCAGCATTTT
>.|TRBV7-3|TRBJ1-2|.
CASSLAGASGYTF
TGTGCCAGCAGCTTGGCAGGGGCGTCTGGCTACACCTTC
>.|TRBV7-9|TRBJ2-7|.
CASSLDHGRIGSYEQYF
TGTGCCAGCAGCTTAGATCATGGGAGAATCGGCTCCTACGAGCAGTACTTC
>few|TRBV7-2|TRBJ1-5|.
CASSLGVVSQPQHF
TGTGCCAGCAGCTTAGGTGTGGTTAGTCAGCCCCAGCATTTT
>many|TRBV6-5|TRBJ2-5|.
CASSYRRGQETQYF
TGTGCCAGCAGTTACCGGCGGGGACAAGAGACCCAGTACTTC
>.|TRBV3-1|TRBJ2-7|TRBD2
CASSHPGTSGRTYEQYF
TGTGCCAGCAGCCACCCCGGGACTAGCGGGAGGACCTACGAGCAGTACTTC
>few|TRBV20-1|TRBJ2-7|TRBD2
CSARDSSGTSGTGIEVQYF
TGCAGTGCTAGAGACAGCTCCGGGACTAGCGGGACCGGAATTGAAGTGCAGTACTTC
>few|TRBV7-2|TRBJ1-5|.
CASSLGVWGYQPQHF
TGTGCCAGCAGCTTAGGGGTGTGGGGGTATCAGCCCCAGCATTTT
>many|TRBV5-1|TRBJ1-1|.
CASSLAAGGNTEAFF
TGCGCCAGCAGCTTGGCTGCAGGAGGGAACACTGAAGCTTTCTTT
>many|TRBV28|TRBJ1-5|.
CATWGREGGNQPQHF
TGTGCCACCTGGGGTCGAGAGGGCGGCAATCAGCCCCAGCATTTT
>many|TRBV6-1|TRBJ1-5|.
CASRGDTYNQPQHF
TGTGCCAGCAGGGGGGACACTTACAATCAGCCCCAGCATTTT
>.|TRBV4-1|TRBJ2-7|.
CASSQEYRTMGYEQYF
TGCGCCAGCAGCCAAGAGTATCGGACTATGGGCTACGAGCAGTACTTC
>few|TRBV7-3|TRBJ2-2|.
CASSPRDRITGELFF
TGTGCCAGCAGCCCCCGGGACCGCATCACCGGGGAGCTGTTTTTT
>.|TRBV7-9|TRBJ1-1|.
CASSFSPNTEAFF
TGTGCCAGCAGCTTTTCCCCGAACACTGAAGCTTTCTTT
>many|TRBV3-1|TRBJ2-7|TRBD2
CASSQTLAGVYEQYF
TGTGCCAGCAGCCAGACCCTAGCGGGAGTGTACGAGCAGTACTTC
>once|TRBV9|TRBJ2-2|TRBD2
CASSVALRGRAVGELFF
TGTGCCAGCAGCGTAGCACTCCGCGGGAGGGCGGTCGGGGAGCTGTTTTTT
>.|TRBV30|TRBJ1-1|TRBD1
CAWTRQGGRNTEAFF
TGTGCCTGGACCCGACAGGGGGGAAGGAACACTGAAGCTTTCTTT
>few|TRBV6-1|TRBJ2-2|TRBD2
CASRGTSGRTGELFF
TGTGCCAGCAGAGGGACTAGCGGGAGAACCGGGGAGCTGTTTTTT
>many|TRBV28|TRBJ1-6|.
CASSFRGLRGSPLHF
TGTGCCAGCAGTTTTCGGGGCCTTCGTGGGTCACCCCTCCACTTT
>many|TRBV2|TRBJ2-7|.
CASTPEYEQYF
TGTGCCAGCACCCCCGAGTACGAGCAGTACTTC
>few|TRBV7-8|TRBJ2-6|TRBD2
CASRRRERAAAEYSGANVLTF
TGTGCCAGCAGAAGGCGGGAGAGGGCCGCTGCTGAATACTCTGGGGCCAACGTCCTGACTTTC
>.|TRBV19|TRBJ2-7|.
CASSMMGQYYEQYF
TGTGCCAGTAGTATGATGGGCCAGTACTACGAGCAGTACTTC
>few|TRBV19|TRBJ1-5|.
CASSIQDPYSNQPQHF
TGTGCCAGTAGTATACAGGACCCGTATAGCAATCAGCCCCAGCATTTT
>many|TRBV2|TRBJ2-3|TRBD2
CASSWTSGSTDTQYF
TGTGCCAGCAGTTGGACTAGCGGGAGTACAGATACGCAGTATTTT
>many|TRBV20-1|TRBJ2-7|.
CSAGTQEQYF
TGCAGTGCTGGTACCCAGGAGCAGTACTTC
>.|TRBV7-9|TRBJ1-4|TRBD1
CASSLRDRGNEKLFF
TGTGCCAGCAGCTTAAGAGACAGGGGGAATGAAAAACTGTTTTTT
>few|TRBV20-1|TRBJ2-3|TRBD2
CSARGTSGTHTQYF
TGCAGTGCTAGAGGGACTAGCGGGACGCATACGCAGTATTTT
>many|TRBV2|TRBJ2-7|.
CASSEAGYEQYF
TGTGCCAGCAGTGAAGCCGGCTACGAGCAGTACTTC
>.|TRBV28|TRBJ2-2|.
CATAMRLGGTGELFF
TGTGCCACCGCTATGAGGCTAGGGGGTACCGGGGAGCTGTTTTTT
>.|TRBV6-2/TRBV6-3|TRBJ1-1|TRBD1
CARDRGQNTEAFF
TGTGCCAGGGACAGGGGGCAGAACACTGAAGCTTTCTTT
>many|TRBV11-2|TRBJ1-2|.
CASSLVSAPNFYGYTF
TGTGCCAGCAGCTTAGTGTCCGCGCCAAACTTTTATGGCTACACCTTC
>.|TRBV20-1|TRBJ2-7|TRBD1
CSARKRDSSYEQYF
TGCAGTGCTAGAAAAAGGGACAGCTCCTACGAGCAGTACTTC
>.|TRBV30|TRBJ1-3|.
CAWRAGTGNTIYF
TGTGCCTGGAGGGCAGGAACTGGAAACACCATATATTTT
>.|TRBV5-1|TRBJ2-7|.
CASSFVTGTYEQYF
TGCGCCAGCAGCTTTGTTACAGGCACCTACGAGCAGTACTTC
>.|TRBV4-1|TRBJ1-2|.
CASSRAYGDGYTF
TGCGCCAGCAGCCGGGCTTATGGCGATGGCTACACCTTC
>many|TRBV6-5|TRBJ2-5|TRBD2
CASSYGRLAGGPQTQYF
TGTGCCAGCAGTTACGGGCGTCTGGCGGGAGGGCCGCAGACCCAGTACTTC
>many|TRBV28|TRBJ1-4|.
CASMEEKLFF
TGTGCCAGCATGGAAGAAAAACTGTTTTTT
>few|TRBV5-5|TRBJ1-3|.
CASSFTALGNTIYF
TGTGCCAGCAGCTTCACAGCGCTTGGAAACACCATATATTTT
>.|TRBV29-1|TRBJ1-1|.
CSARVGAEAFF
TGCAGCGCCCGAGTAGGGGCTGAAGCTTTCTTT
>.|TRBV28|TRBJ2-7|.
CASGTGQAYEQYF
TGTGCCAGCGGCACAGGGCAGGCCTACGAGCAGTACTTC